This entry lists 9 T cell receptor beta chains sequenced from one sample in a study of T cell responses to AZD1222 COVID-19 vaccine. Data came from immunoSEQ multiplex PCR; TCRdb stores just in-frame clones and leaves some out. The sample includes around 120,000 clones, approximately 90% of them seen just once. Here the sequenced sample was peripheral blood, taken on day 0 of AZD1222 vaccination. Receptor source: an adult in good health.

This clone has a handful of counts. The chain couples TRBV6-4 to TRBJ2-2, with unresolved D. Germline lookup yields CDR1 MRHNA and CDR2 SNTAGT. The length of the CDR3 is 14 residues. V was cut by 3 bases and J by 3 bases, with 8 bases left in between. The DNA of the CDR3 is TGTGCCAGCAGTGAGACCTCCGACACCGGGGAGCTGTTTTTT. Protein: CASSETSDTGELFF.

This chain uses TRBV18 with TRBJ1-4, with TRBD1 matching over 9 bases. V gave up 6 bases and J gave up 8 bases; unmatched junction bases: 10. CDR1 is KGHSH and CDR2 is LQKENI in the germline V gene. CDR3 length: 15 residues. The CDR3 DNA reads as TGTGCCAGCTCGGGACCCCACAGGGGGCAGGAAAAACTGTTTTTT. This gives the protein CASSGPHRGQEKLFF.

The chain joins TRBV4-2 to TRBJ1-6; no definite D call. The CDR3 has 16 amino acids. Trimming took off 1 base at V and 7 bases at J, with 14 bases between the two ends. From germline, CDR1 is LGHNA and CDR2 YNFKEQ. CDR3 bases: TGTGCCAGCAGCCAAGTTTCGGCAAGGAGAAATTCACCCCTCCACTTT. This sequence encodes CASSQVSARRNSPLHF.

The sample holds one count of this clone. The junction differs from germline at one of its ends, possibly a read error. V usage is TRBV7-3 and J usage is TRBJ1-1; possible D gene TRBD1, 6 bases. The CDR3 totals 13 residues. Germline CDR1 and CDR2: SGHTA and FQGTGA. The CDR3 DNA sequence: TGTGCCAGCAGCTCCAACAGGGCCACTGAGGCTTTCTTT. Protein sequence: CASSSNRATEAFF. Using reference TRBV7-3 and TRBJ1-1 for the parts outside the CDR3, the full variable domain is GAGVSQTPSNKVTEKGKYVELRCDPISGHTALYWYRQSLGQGPEFLIYFQGTGAADDSGLPNDRFFAVRPEGSVSTLKIQRTERGDSAVYLCASSSNRATEAFFGQGTRLTVV.

In this sample, this clone turned up once. V is TRBV27 and J is TRBJ1-1; D unclear. The germline gives CDR1 MNHEY, CDR2 SMNVEV (reference sequence). V was trimmed by 5 bases and J by 2 bases, leaving 12 bases between them. CDR3 length: 14 residues. The CDR3 loop reads CASSPKTGNTEAFF. CDR3 sequence (DNA): TGTGCCAGCAGTCCCAAGACGGGAAACACTGAAGCTTTCTTT.

The rearrangement joins TRBV7-2 to TRBJ1-2, with D unresolved. V was trimmed by 5 bases and J by 2 bases, leaving 15 bases between them. The CDR3 extends over 15 amino acids. Germline CDR1 reads SGHTA; CDR2 reads FQGNSA. CDR3 protein: CASSPTVGDNYGYTF. The CDR3 DNA sequence: TGTGCCAGCAGCCCCACAGTTGGAGACAACTATGGCTACACCTTC.

This rearrangement joins TRBV7-6 to TRBJ2-1, with 8 positions matching TRBD2. V lost 1 base, J lost 8 bases, and 10 bases stayed unmatched. The CDR3 is made up of 16 amino acids. The V gene's germline CDR1 is SGHVS and CDR2 FNYEAQ. The CDR3 DNA reads TGTGCCAGCAGCTTAGGTGGCGGGAGGCCTTTGGATGAGCAGTTCTTC. Translated, it gives CASSLGGGRPLDEQFF.

This clone was picked up one time. The chain employs TRBV29-1 and TRBJ1-2; TRBD1 matches at 7 bases. The ends lost 4 bases at V and 4 bases at J; junction bases unmatched: 3. CDR3 length equals 12 residues. In germline, CDR1 is SQVTM, CDR2 ANQGSEA. The CDR3, as DNA: TGCAGCGTTGCACAGGGGAGCTATGGCTACACCTTC. This sequence encodes CSVAQGSYGYTF.

J is TRBJ2-7 and V is TRBV6-1, with 10 positions matching TRBD2. The CDR3 extends over 17 amino acids. The junction had 13 bases not matched to a gene; V was cut back by 3 bases and J by 5 bases. Germline CDR1 and CDR2: MNHNS and SASEGT. CDR3 in DNA: TGTGCCAGCAGTGATGGACTAGCGGTGACGAAAGGGGACGAGCAGTACTTC. Encoded protein: CASSDGLAVTKGDEQYF.